The 24 T cell receptor beta chains below all came from one sample that was sequenced in a study of blood T cell repertoires in COVID-19. TCRdb's table, derived via immunoSEQ multiplex PCR, lists solely in-frame clones and lacks some. The sample yields some 330,000 clones, roughly 90% seen once. The source material was peripheral blood. These receptors all stem from a woman between 50 and 59 years old with active or convalescent COVID-19.

This clone was recorded once. This rearrangement joins TRBV20-1 to TRBJ1-2; D might be TRBD1 (6 bases). Trimming left V 3 bases short and J 7 bases short, with 15 bases between. The CDR3 has 13 amino acids. The germline V gene encodes CDR1 DFQATT and CDR2 SNEGSKA (reference sequence). The CDR3 protein is CSASLGASFGYTF. The DNA for the CDR3 is TGCAGTGCTAGTCTGGGGGCTTCGTTTGGCTACACCTTC.

V and J are TRBV24-1 and TRBJ2-1, with 7 bases that match TRBD1. The ends lost 9 bases at V and 9 bases at J; junction bases unmatched: 10. The germline gives CDR1 KGHDR, CDR2 SFDVKD. The length of the CDR3 is 13 residues. CDR3 protein: CATAKNNRGEQFF. The DNA of the CDR3 is TGTGCCACCGCTAAAAACAACAGGGGTGAGCAGTTCTTC.

The chain links TRBV28 to TRBJ2-7; the match to TRBD1 covers 7 bases. CDR1 is MDHEN, CDR2 SYDVKM, per germline. V was pared by 4 bases and J by 6 bases, with 6 bases of the junction left unmatched. The CDR3 covers 13 residues. The CDR3 bases are TGTGCCAGCAGTTCCGCTCAGGGGGTCGAGCAGTACTTC. As protein: CASSSAQGVEQYF.

The chain uses TRBV2 and TRBJ2-3; D is perhaps TRBD1 (5 bases). This CDR3 comprises 16 residues. Germline lookup yields CDR1 SNHLY and CDR2 FYNNEI. Trimming removed 4 bases from V and 0 bases from J, with 14 bases in between. The CDR3 coding sequence is TGTGCCAGCAGTGGGGGCAGTGCCACTAGCACAGATACGCAGTATTTT. Translating it yields CASSGGSATSTDTQYF.

J is TRBJ2-7 and V is TRBV6-2 or TRBV6-3; 7 bases fit TRBD2. The germline V gene has CDR1 MNHEY and CDR2 SVGEGT. The CDR3 length is 12 residues. The V segment lost 4 bases and the J segment 3 bases; nucleotides outside the gene matches: 0. In nucleotides, the CDR3 is TGTGCCAGCAGTTCTAGCGGCTACGAGCAGTACTTC. Translating it yields CASSSSGYEQYF.

V gene TRBV12-3 or TRBV12-4 combines with J gene TRBJ2-5; no clear D. This CDR3 has 13 amino acids. The V gene lost 2 bases and the J gene lost 5 bases, with 9 bases spanning the gap. The CDR3 coding sequence is TGTGCCAGCAGTTTATTGACTGTGGAGACCCAGTACTTC. This gives the protein CASSLLTVETQYF.

The V call is TRBV5-1, the J call TRBJ2-2; TRBD1 matches at 8 bases. This CDR3 has 16 amino acids. Germline CDR1 and CDR2: SGHRS and YFSETQ. V shed 4 bases and J 2 bases; nucleotides not matched to a gene: 7. The CDR3 nucleotides read TGCGCCAGCAGCCGGGACAGGCGGACAAACACCGGGGAGCTGTTTTTT. Its protein is CASSRDRRTNTGELFF.

The gene calls are TRBV2 and TRBJ1-5; 7 bases align to TRBD1. CDR1 is SNHLY, CDR2 FYNNEI, per germline. The CDR3 sequence is 16 residues long. V lost 7 bases and J lost 4; bases outside the gene matches: 13. CDR3 DNA sequence: TGTGCCAGCACAGGAGGGACAGTGGAGGGAAATCAGCCCCAGCATTTT. Residues: CASTGGTVEGNQPQHF.

The rearrangement joins TRBV10-2 to TRBJ2-7, with 7 bases identical to TRBD1. Germline values: CDR1 WSHSY, CDR2 SAAADI. The trim removed 2 bases at V and 6 bases at J, leaving 7 bases unmatched. The CDR3 extends over 14 amino acids. The CDR3 bases are TGCGCCAGCAGTGAGGTGAGACAGGGACCCGAGCAGTACTTC. It is translated as CASSEVRQGPEQYF.

The chain carries TRBV7-2 and TRBJ2-7, with a possible D match to TRBD1 (5 bases). Germline V lookup: CDR1 SGHTA, CDR2 FQGNSA. V lost 1 base, J lost 4 bases, and 11 bases lay in between. This CDR3 is built from 14 residues. The chain's CDR3 is CASSLGQGLYEQYF. In nucleotides, the CDR3 is TGTGCCAGCAGCTTAGGGCAGGGCTTGTACGAGCAGTACTTC. Supplemented by reference TRBV7-2 and TRBJ2-7, the full variable domain reads GAGVSQSPSNKVTEKGKDVELRCDPISGHTALYWYRQSLGQGLEFLIYFQGNSAPDKSGLPSDRFSAERTGGSVSTLTIQRTQQEDSAVYLCASSLGQGLYEQYFGPGTRLTVT.

The rearrangement joins TRBV28 to TRBJ2-1; 8 nucleotides match TRBD2. With 3 bases clipped from V and 4 bases from J, the junction kept 8 bases outside the gene matches. Germline V gene data show CDR1 as MDHEN and CDR2 as SYDVKM. There are 16 residues in the CDR3. The CDR3 region has the DNA TGTGCCAGCAGTTTCGAGCGGGAGTCTTGGTACAATGAGCAGTTCTTC. Amino acids: CASSFERESWYNEQFF.

The chain is built from TRBV7-9 and TRBJ1-3; 8 bases align to TRBD1. The V gene end was trimmed by 2 bases and the J gene end by 0 bases; junction bases not matched to a gene: 12. CDR1 SEHNR and CDR2 FQNEAQ come from the germline V gene (reference sequence). The CDR3 is made up of 19 amino acids. CDR3 DNA: TGTGCCAGCAGCTTATTTAAAGCCAAAACAGGGGGCTCTGGAAACACCATATATTTT. It codes for CASSLFKAKTGGSGNTIYF.

The chain links TRBV7-3 to TRBJ2-4; tentatively, D is TRBD1 (5 bases). The length of the CDR3 is 13 residues. V was trimmed by 0 bases and J by 5 bases, leaving 5 bases between them. Per the germline V gene, CDR1 is SGHTA and CDR2 is FQGTGA. CDR3 protein: CASSLTQENIQYF. CDR3 sequence (DNA): TGTGCCAGCAGCTTAACACAGGAAAACATTCAGTACTTC.

This chain uses TRBV7-6 with TRBJ2-7; a weak D match, TRBD1 (6 bases). CDR1 and CDR2 from the germline V gene are SGHVS and FNYEAQ. Between the trimmed V and J ends, which lost 1 base and 2 bases, there was a span of 12 bases. CDR3 length: 15 residues. In nucleotides, the CDR3 is TGTGCCAGCAGCTTAGAAGTCGGGACAACCTACGAGCAGTACTTC. Its translation: CASSLEVGTTYEQYF. Filled out from reference TRBV7-6 and TRBJ2-7, the complete variable domain reads GAGVSQSPRYKVTKRGQDVALRCDPISGHVSLYWYRQALGQGPEFLTYFNYEAQQDKSGLPNDRFSAERPEGSISTLTIQRTEQRDSAMYRCASSLEVGTTYEQYFGPGTRLTVT.

This chain connects TRBV4-2 to TRBJ1-4; TRBD1 might be the D (5 bases). Germline V gene lookup returns CDR1 LGHNA and CDR2 YNFKEQ. This CDR3 spans 17 amino acids. V was trimmed by 5 bases and J by 0 bases, leaving 16 bases between them. The CDR3 region has the DNA TGTGCCAGCAGCATCGTTGGGGGGAGGGCAACTAATGAAAAACTGTTTTTT. Translating gives CASSIVGGRATNEKLFF.

V is TRBV5-5 and J is TRBJ1-2; D might be TRBD1 (5 bases). The CDR3 consists of 16 residues. V was shortened by 10 bases and J by 5 bases, with 27 bases between the two germline ends. The germline gives CDR1 SGHKS, CDR2 YYEKEE (reference sequence). In DNA form, the CDR3 reads TGTGCCTGTGGCCACGGATCCGGGGGTGAGAGTTATGGCTACACCTTC. This codes for CACGHGSGGESYGYTF.

The V and J genes are TRBV5-4 and TRBJ1-4; TRBD1 is a possible D gene (6 bases). The V gene's germline CDR1 is SGHNT and CDR2 YYREEE (reference sequence). Deletions cut 1 base from V and 8 bases from J, with 21 bases between. The CDR3 is made up of 17 amino acids. CDR3 bases: TGTGCCAGCAGCTTGAAAGGGGGGGGCCCCAAAGGAGAAAAACTGTTTTTT. The encoded protein is CASSLKGGGPKGEKLFF.

The CDR3 sequence: CATSRDGQGNQPQHF. Written as DNA, the CDR3 is TGTGCCACCAGCAGGGATGGACAGGGGAATCAGCCCCAGCATTTT. The chain combines TRBV15 with TRBJ1-5, with 9 bases that match TRBD1. Germline CDR1 reads LNHNV; CDR2 reads YYDKDF (reference sequence). The CDR3 runs to 15 residues. Trimming took 3 bases from V and 4 from J; bases not matched to a gene: 4.

This clone was recorded once. The rearrangement uses TRBV5-1 and TRBJ2-6; 9 nucleotides match TRBD1. The CDR3 covers 16 residues. Germline lookup yields CDR1 SGHRS and CDR2 YFSETQ. V shed 4 bases and J 1 base; nucleotides not matched to a gene: 3. The CDR3 nucleotides are TGCGCCAGCAGCCAGGGGACAGGGTCTGGGGCCAACGTCCTGACTTTC. The encoded protein is CASSQGTGSGANVLTF.

This clone was recorded once. The chain recombines TRBV14 with TRBJ2-5, with D tentatively TRBD1 (6 bases). The V end was cut by 4 bases, the J end by 5 bases, with 11 bases between. The germline CDR1 and CDR2 sequences are SGHDN and FVKESK. CDR3 length: 13 residues. The CDR3 region is CASSRRGYETQYF. The CDR3, as DNA: TGTGCCAGCAGCCGCAGGGGTTACGAGACCCAGTACTTC.

The chain is built from TRBV23-1 and TRBJ2-1, with 9 bases identical to TRBD2. TRBV23-1 is noted as an ORF with a role that remains uncertain. The CDR3 runs 16 residues. V was pared by 2 bases and J by 4 bases, with 6 bases of the junction left unmatched. The CDR3, as DNA: TGCGCCAGCAGTCAAGGGCGACTAGCGGTTTACAATGAGCAGTTCTTC. Protein product: CASSQGRLAVYNEQFF.

V usage is TRBV28 and J usage is TRBJ2-5, with a weak D call TRBD2 (6 bases). This CDR3 has 13 amino acids. The V end was cut by 2 bases, the J end by 4 bases, with 8 bases between. Looked up from germline, CDR1 is MDHEN and CDR2 is SYDVKM. Here the CDR3 DNA reads TGTGCCAGCAGTTTAGCGGGACGAGAGACCCAGTACTTC. This codes for CASSLAGRETQYF.

This clone was recorded only once. This chain uses TRBV10-3 with TRBJ2-1, with 14 bases lining up with TRBD2. The germline gives CDR1 ENHRY, CDR2 SYGVKD. V trimming: 8 bases; J trimming: 5 bases; junction bases outside the gene matches: 11. The CDR3 consists of 17 residues. DNA of the CDR3: TGTGCCATCGGCAATCCGGGACTAGCGGGAGTCCACAATGAGCAGTTCTTC. Translation gives CAIGNPGLAGVHNEQFF.

The chain employs TRBV5-4 and TRBJ2-3; D is perhaps TRBD1 (5 bases). Germline values: CDR1 SGHNT, CDR2 YYREEE (reference sequence). V dropped 0 bases and J dropped 9 bases, with 11 bases sitting between them. The CDR3 has 13 residues. The CDR3 spells CASSLGQPETQYF. CDR3 nucleotide sequence: TGTGCCAGCAGCTTGGGACAGCCTGAGACGCAGTATTTT. Full variable domain (remainder filled in from reference TRBV5-4 and TRBJ2-3): ETGVTQSPTHLIKTRGQQVTLRCSSQSGHNTVSWYQQALGQGPQFIFQYYREEENGRGNFPPRFSGLQFPNYSSELNVNALELDDSALYLCASSLGQPETQYFGPGTRLTVL.